This T cell receptor beta chain derives from a study of cytomegalovirus exposure and HLA in healthy donors. Turning to this clone: One end of the junction varies from germline; a read error may be responsible.

Germline V gene lookup returns CDR1 SSHAT and CDR2 FNYEAQ (reference sequence). This CDR3 spans 18 amino acids. In the PCR, 60 Vbeta and 13 Jbeta primers were used. TCRdb keeps only in-frame clones here, not all; method: immunoSEQ multiplex PCR. This sample has more than 130,000 clones, with about 79% found just once. The V call is TRBV7-7, the J call TRBJ2-7; 10 nucleotides align to TRBD2. Source material: PBMCs. The TCR originated in a male donor in good health and CMV-seronegative. CDR3 sequence: CASSLLSTSGRGGNEQYF. The CDR3 DNA is TGTGCTAGCAGCTTACTATCCACAAGCGGGAGGGGGGGGAACGAGCAGTACTTC.